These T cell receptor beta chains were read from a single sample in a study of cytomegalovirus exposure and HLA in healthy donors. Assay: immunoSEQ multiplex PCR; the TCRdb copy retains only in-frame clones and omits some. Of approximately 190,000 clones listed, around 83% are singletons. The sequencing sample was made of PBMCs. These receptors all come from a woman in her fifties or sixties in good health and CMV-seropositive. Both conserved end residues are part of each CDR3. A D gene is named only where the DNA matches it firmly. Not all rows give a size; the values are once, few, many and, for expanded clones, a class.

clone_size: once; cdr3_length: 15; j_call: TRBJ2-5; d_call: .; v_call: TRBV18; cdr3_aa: CASSPLLTSQETQYF; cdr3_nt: TGTGCCAGCTCACCGTTATTGACTAGCCAAGAGACCCAGTACTTC
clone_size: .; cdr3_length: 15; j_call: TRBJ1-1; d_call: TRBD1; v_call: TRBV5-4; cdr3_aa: CASSGNRGRNTEAFF; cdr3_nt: TGTGCCAGCAGCGGGAACAGGGGGAGGAACACTGAAGCTTTCTTT
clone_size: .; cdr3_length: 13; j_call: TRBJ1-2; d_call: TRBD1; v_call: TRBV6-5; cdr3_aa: CASSQGQGRGYTF; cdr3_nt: TGTGCCAGCAGTCAAGGACAGGGACGTGGCTACACCTTC
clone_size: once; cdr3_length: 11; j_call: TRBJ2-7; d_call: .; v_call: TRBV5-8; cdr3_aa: CASSLAYEQYF; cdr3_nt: TGTGCCAGCAGCTTGGCGTACGAGCAGTACTTC
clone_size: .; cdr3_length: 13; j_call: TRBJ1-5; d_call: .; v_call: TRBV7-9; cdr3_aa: CASSFGRPDPQHF; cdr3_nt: TGTGCCAGCAGCTTCGGGAGGCCAGATCCCCAGCATTTT
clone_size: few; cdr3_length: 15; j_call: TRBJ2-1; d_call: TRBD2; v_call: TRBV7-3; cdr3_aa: CASSDTSGIYNEQFF; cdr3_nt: TGTGCCAGCAGCGACACTAGCGGGATATACAATGAGCAGTTCTTC
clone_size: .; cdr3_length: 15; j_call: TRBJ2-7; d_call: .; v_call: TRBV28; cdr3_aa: CASSFSWRGSYEQYF; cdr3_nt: TGTGCCAGCAGTTTCTCCTGGCGGGGCTCCTACGAGCAGTACTTC
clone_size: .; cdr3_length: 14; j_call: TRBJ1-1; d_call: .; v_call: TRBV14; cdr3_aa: CASSQGYGGTEAFF; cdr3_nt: TGTGCCAGCAGCCAAGGCTACGGGGGGACTGAAGCTTTCTTT
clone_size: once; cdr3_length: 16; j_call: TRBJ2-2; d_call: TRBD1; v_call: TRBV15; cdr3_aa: CATSRRPGQVSGELFF; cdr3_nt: TGTGCCACCAGCAGGCGCCCGGGACAGGTATCAGGGGAGCTGTTTTTT
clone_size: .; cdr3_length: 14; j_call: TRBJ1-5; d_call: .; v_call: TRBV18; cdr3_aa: CASSPGERGQPQHF; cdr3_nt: TGTGCCAGCTCACCCGGGGAACGGGGACAGCCCCAGCATTTT
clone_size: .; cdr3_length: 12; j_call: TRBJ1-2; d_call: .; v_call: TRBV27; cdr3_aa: CASSTEPHFYTF; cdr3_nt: TGTGCCAGTTCGACGGAGCCTCATTTCTACACCTTC
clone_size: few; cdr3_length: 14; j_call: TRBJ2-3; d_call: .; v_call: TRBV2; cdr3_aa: CASLLASSTDTQYF; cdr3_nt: TGTGCCAGCCTACTAGCATCTAGCACAGATACGCAGTATTTT
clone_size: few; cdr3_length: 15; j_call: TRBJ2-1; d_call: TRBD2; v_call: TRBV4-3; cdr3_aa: CASSQLAGGYNEQFF; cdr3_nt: TGCGCCAGCAGCCAACTAGCGGGGGGTTACAATGAGCAGTTCTTC
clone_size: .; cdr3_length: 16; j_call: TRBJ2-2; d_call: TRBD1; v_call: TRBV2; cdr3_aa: CASKGTGGRGTGELFF; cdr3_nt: TGTGCCAGCAAGGGAACAGGGGGGCGAGGCACCGGGGAGCTGTTTTTT
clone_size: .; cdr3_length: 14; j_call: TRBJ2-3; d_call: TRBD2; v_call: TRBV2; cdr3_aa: CARGIAGGLGTQYF; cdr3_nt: TGTGCCAGGGGAATAGCGGGGGGGCTGGGGACGCAGTATTTT
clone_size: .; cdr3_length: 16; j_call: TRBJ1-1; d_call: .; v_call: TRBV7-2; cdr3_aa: CASSRMGGAMNTEAFF; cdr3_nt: TGTGCCAGCAGCCGTATGGGCGGGGCGATGAACACTGAAGCTTTCTTT
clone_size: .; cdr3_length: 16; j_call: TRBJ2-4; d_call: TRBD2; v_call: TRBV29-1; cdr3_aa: CSVGSGGTLAKNIQYF; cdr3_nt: TGCAGCGTTGGGTCGGGAGGGACACTAGCCAAAAACATTCAGTACTTC
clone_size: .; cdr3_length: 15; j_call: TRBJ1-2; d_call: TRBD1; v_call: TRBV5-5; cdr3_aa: CASSLDSGQRYGYTF; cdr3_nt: TGTGCCAGCAGCTTGGACTCGGGACAGCGCTATGGCTACACCTTC
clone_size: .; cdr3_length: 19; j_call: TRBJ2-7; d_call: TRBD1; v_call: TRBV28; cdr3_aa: CASSLSLAGTGGVIYEQYF; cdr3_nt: TGTGCCAGCAGTCTCTCCCTAGCCGGGACAGGGGGGGTAATCTACGAGCAGTACTTC
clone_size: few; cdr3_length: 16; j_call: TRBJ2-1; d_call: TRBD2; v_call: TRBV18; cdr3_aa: CASSPPISGGYNEQFF; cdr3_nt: TGTGCCAGCTCACCACCGATTAGCGGGGGATACAATGAGCAGTTCTTC
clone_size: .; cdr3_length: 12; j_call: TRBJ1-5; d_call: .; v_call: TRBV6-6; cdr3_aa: CASSLPPQPQHF; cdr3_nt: TGTGCCAGCAGCCTACCACCACAGCCCCAGCATTTT
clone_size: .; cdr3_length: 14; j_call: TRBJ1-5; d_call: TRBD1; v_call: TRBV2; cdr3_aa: CASSAGQGRQPQHF; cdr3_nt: TGTGCCAGCAGTGCGGGACAGGGGCGGCAGCCCCAGCATTTT
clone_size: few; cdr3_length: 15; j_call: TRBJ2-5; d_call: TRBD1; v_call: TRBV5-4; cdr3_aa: CASKDRGKMEETQYF; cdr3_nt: TGTGCCAGCAAGGACAGGGGTAAAATGGAAGAGACCCAGTACTTC
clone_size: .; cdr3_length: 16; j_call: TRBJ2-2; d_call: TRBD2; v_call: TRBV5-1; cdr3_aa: CASSNGLAGGTGELFF; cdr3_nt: TGCGCCAGCAGCAACGGACTAGCGGGAGGAACCGGGGAGCTGTTTTTT
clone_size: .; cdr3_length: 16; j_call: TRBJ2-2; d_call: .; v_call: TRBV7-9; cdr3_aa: CSSSIGGGSNTGELFF; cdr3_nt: TGTTCCAGCAGCATCGGCGGGGGCTCGAACACCGGGGAGCTGTTTTTT
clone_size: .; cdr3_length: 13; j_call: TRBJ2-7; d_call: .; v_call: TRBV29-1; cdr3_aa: CSVDTGSSYEQYF; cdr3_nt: TGCAGCGTTGACACAGGTTCCTCCTACGAGCAGTACTTC
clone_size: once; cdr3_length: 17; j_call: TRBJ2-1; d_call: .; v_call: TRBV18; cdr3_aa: CASSQAGAMVTYNEQFF; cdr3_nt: TGTGCCAGCTCACAGGCAGGGGCCATGGTTACCTACAATGAGCAGTTCTTC
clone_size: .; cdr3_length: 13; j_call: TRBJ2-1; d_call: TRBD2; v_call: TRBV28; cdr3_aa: CASKRGPYNEQFF; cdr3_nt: TGTGCCAGCAAGCGGGGGCCTTACAATGAGCAGTTCTTC